The present TCR beta chain was sequenced within a study of T cells after yellow fever vaccination. Findings and caveats of the study: Overall, a small share of clonotypes was seen in both CD4 and CD8 compartments. In post-booster samples, most primary-vaccination clones reappeared (approximately 95% CD4, around 87% CD8). Abundant clonotypes from the bulk population could contaminate FACS-sorted repertoires.

As to this clonotype: Its antigen is as yet unknown. It may be a read error: a sequence one base away is much more abundant.

They built TCR cDNA with 5'RACE template switching, a step that put in a universal primer site and UMIs. TCRdb itself ran the 5' RACE reads through MiXCR, one entry per CDR3 protein. The sample shows some 150,000 distinct CDR3 sequences, around 6.3% of them seen only once. CDR3 length: 15 amino acids. V dropped 6 bases and J dropped 0 bases, with 12 bases sitting between them. The TCR sequence derives from a man between 25 and 39 years old who received the YFV17D yellow fever vaccine. The sample consisted of CD4+ T cells sorted from PBMCs, taken 10 days after the yellow fever booster vaccination. The V and J genes are TRBV12-3 or TRBV12-4 and TRBJ2-1, with a weak D call TRBD1 (5 bases). The chain's CDR3 is CASSQGFSSYNEQFF. The CDR3 DNA reads as TGTGCCAGCAGCCAGGGCTTCAGCTCCTACAATGAGCAGTTCTTC.